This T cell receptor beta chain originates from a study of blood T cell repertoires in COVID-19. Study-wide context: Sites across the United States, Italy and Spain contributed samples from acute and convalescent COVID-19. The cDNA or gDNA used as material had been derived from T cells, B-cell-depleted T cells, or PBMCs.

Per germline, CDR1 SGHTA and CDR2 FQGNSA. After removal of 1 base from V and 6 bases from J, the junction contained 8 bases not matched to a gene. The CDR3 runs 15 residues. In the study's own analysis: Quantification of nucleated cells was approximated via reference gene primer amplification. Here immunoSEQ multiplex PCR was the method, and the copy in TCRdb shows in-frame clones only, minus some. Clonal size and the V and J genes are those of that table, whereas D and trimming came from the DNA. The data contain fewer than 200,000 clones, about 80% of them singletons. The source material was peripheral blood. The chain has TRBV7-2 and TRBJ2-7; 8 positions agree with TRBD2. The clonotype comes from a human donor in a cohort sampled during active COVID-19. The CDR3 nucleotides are TGTGCCAGCAGCTTAGGAGGGACTAGAGCATCCGAGCAGTACTTC. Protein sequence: CASSLGGTRASEQYF. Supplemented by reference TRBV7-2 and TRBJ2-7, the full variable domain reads GAGVSQSPSNKVTEKGKDVELRCDPISGHTALYWYRQSLGQGLEFLIYFQGNSAPDKSGLPSDRFSAERTGGSVSTLTIQRTQQEDSAVYLCASSLGGTRASEQYFGPGTRLTVT.